Reported below is one TCR beta chain. From germline, CDR1 is MNHNY and CDR2 SVGAGI (reference sequence). The CDR3 totals 13 residues. The V end was cut by 8 bases, the J end by 1 base, with 11 bases between. This sample was taken from a study of shared clonotypes between healthy human individuals. Some 30,000 T cell genomes, or about 190 ng DNA, went into the sorted-subset replicate PCRs. Libraries were prepared by immunoSEQ multiplex PCR; TCRdb keeps only in-frame clonotypes and omits some of them. The repertoire holds 2 million to 2.5 million clones, with more than 85% as singletons. The chain uses TRBV6-6 and TRBJ1-1, with no clear D. The sequence came from a man between 18 and 29 years old in good health. Some clones in this sample may be carry-over from other donors' samples. Sequencing used naive CD4+ T cells from PBMCs. Sample subset: CD45RA+ positively selected. CDR3 protein: CASLPAGNTEAFF. In nucleotides, the CDR3 is TGTGCCAGCCTCCCGGCGGGGAACACTGAAGCTTTCTTT.